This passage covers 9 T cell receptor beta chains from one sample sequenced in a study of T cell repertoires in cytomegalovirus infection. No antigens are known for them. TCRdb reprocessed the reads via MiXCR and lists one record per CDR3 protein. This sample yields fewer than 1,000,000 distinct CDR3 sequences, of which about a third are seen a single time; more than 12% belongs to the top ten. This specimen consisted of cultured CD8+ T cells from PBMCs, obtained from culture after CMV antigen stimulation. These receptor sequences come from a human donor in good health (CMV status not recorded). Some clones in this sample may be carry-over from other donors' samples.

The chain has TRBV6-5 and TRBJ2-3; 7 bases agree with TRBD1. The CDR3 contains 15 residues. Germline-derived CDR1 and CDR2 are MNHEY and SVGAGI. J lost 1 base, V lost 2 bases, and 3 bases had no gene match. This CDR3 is CASSYGGQRTDTQYF. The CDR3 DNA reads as TGTGCCAGCAGTTACGGGGGACAGCGCACAGATACGCAGTATTTT.

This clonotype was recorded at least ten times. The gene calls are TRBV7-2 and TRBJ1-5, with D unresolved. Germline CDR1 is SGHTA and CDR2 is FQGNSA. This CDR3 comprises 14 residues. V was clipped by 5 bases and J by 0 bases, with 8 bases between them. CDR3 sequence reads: CASSPWNSNQPQHF. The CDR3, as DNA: TGTGCCAGCAGCCCCTGGAATAGCAATCAGCCCCAGCATTTT.

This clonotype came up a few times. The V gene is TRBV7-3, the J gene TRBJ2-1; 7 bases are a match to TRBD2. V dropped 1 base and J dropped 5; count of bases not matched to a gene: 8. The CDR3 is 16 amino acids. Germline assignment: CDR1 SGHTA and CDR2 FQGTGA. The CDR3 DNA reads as TGTGCCAGCAGCTTAATGGTGGGACTACCTAACAATGAGCAGTTCTTC. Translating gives CASSLMVGLPNNEQFF.

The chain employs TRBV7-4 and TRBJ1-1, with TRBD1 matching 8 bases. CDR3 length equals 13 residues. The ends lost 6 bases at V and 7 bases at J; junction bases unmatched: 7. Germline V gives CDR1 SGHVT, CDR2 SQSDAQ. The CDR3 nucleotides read TGTGCCAGCAGTCACCTCAGGGGGCGTGAAGCTTTCTTT. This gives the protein CASSHLRGREAFF.

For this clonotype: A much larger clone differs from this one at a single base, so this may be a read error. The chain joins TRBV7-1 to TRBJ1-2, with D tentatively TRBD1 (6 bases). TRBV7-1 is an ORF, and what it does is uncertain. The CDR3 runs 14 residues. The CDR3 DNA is TGTACCAGCAGCGCCTACAGGGATACCGATGGCTACACCTTC. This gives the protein CTSSAYRDTDGYTF.

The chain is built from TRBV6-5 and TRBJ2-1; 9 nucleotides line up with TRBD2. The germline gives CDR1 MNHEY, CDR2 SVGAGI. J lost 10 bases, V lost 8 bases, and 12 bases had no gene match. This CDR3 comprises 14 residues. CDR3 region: CASLGTSRAWEQFF. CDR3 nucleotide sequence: TGTGCCAGCCTTGGGACTAGCAGGGCTTGGGAGCAGTTCTTC.

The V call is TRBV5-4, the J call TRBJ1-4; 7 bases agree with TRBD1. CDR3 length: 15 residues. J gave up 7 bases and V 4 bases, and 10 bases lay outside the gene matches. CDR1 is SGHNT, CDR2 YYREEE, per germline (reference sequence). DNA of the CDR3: TGTGCCAGCAGCGCCCTGGGACAGCCCTTTGAAAAACTGTTTTTT. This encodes CASSALGQPFEKLFF.

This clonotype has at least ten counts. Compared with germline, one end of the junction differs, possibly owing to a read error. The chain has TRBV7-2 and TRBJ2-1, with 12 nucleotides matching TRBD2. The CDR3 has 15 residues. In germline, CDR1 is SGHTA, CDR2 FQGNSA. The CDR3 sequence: CASSLAGGPGNEQFF. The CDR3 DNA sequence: TGTGCCAGCAGCCTAGCGGGGGGGCCGGGCAATGAGCAGTTCTTC.

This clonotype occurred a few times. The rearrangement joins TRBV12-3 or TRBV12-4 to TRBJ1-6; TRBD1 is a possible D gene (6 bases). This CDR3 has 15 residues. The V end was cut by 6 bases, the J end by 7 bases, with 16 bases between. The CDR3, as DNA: TGTGCCAGCAGCCGGGACATCCCCCTCAATTCACCCCTCCACTTT. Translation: CASSRDIPLNSPLHF.